This T cell receptor (beta chain) stems from a study of vaccination effects on CD4 cells after COVID-19. Study-level background: They grew 1.8 million or so PBMC in each well, adding 10 IU/ml IL-2 and approximately 9.2 ug/ml peptides.

Findings and caveats of the study: Late post-vaccination, clones induced by infection and those induced by vaccine underwent marked clonal contraction.

Measured with immunoSEQ multiplex PCR; TCRdb has only the in-frame clones, and not every one. Of about 58,000 clones listed, around 80% are singletons. CD4+ T cell isolation took place after 10 days of culture. All vaccine recipients tested negative for nucleocapsid antibodies and had never contracted SARS-CoV-2 infection. Half the medium was replaced with IL-2 medium on days 3 and 7. With regard to this clone: No antigen is known for it.

Sequenced material: CD4+ T cells from PBMCs cultured without peptide, taken before COVID-19 vaccination. The receptor was isolated from a human donor who received a COVID-19 vaccine.

The CDR3 region is CATSDQTGNQPQHF. DNA for the CDR3: TGTGCCACCAGTGACCAAACAGGGAACCAGCCCCAGCATTTT. The J gene is TRBJ1-5, the V gene TRBV24-1; a possible D gene is TRBD1 (6 bases). Trimming stripped 4 bases from V and 7 bases from J, with 13 bases between. The CDR3 has 14 residues. Germline lookup yields CDR1 KGHDR and CDR2 SFDVKD.